The entry that follows covers one T cell receptor beta chain sequence. These data originate in a study of shared clonotypes between healthy human individuals. The input for sorted-subset replicate PCRs was approximately 200 ng DNA, tens of thousands of T cell genomes. TCRdb keeps only in-frame clones here, not all; method: immunoSEQ multiplex PCR. Of roughly 1,000,000 clones listed, 75% to 85% are singletons. CD4+ cells yielded CD45RA+ naive and CD45RA-negative memory subsets. CDR1 and CDR2 (germline): SGHRS, YFSETQ. V lost 4 bases and J 2 bases, leaving 17 bases between the germline ends. The CDR3 spans 16 residues.

This receptor was identified in a man younger than 35 in good health. Some clones in this sample may be carry-over from other donors' samples. The material sequenced was memory CD4+ T cells from PBMCs. Subset here: CD45RA-negative fraction. The rearrangement links TRBV5-1 to TRBJ2-3, with D possibly TRBD2 on 6 matching bases. CDR3 nucleotide sequence: TGCGCCAGCAGCACCGGGGACTTCCTCGCCACAGATACGCAGTATTTT. Its protein product is CASSTGDFLATDTQYF.